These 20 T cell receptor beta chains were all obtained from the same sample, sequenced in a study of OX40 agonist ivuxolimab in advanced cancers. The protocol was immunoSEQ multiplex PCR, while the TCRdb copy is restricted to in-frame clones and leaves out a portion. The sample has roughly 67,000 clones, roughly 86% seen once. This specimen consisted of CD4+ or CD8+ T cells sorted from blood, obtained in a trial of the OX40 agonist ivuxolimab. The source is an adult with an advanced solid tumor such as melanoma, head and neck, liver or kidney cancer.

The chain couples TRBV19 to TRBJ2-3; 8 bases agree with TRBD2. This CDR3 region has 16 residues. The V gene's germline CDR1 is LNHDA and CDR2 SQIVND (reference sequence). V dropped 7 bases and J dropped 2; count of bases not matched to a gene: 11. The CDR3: CASTSSGSRHTDTQYF. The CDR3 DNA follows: TGTGCCAGTACCAGCAGCGGGAGTCGGCACACAGATACGCAGTATTTT. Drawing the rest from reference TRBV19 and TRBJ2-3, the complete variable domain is DGGITQSPKYLFRKEGQNVTLSCEQNLNHDAMYWYRQDPGQGLRLIYYSQIVNDFQKGDIAEGYSVSREKKESFPLTVTSAQKNPTAFYLCASTSSGSRHTDTQYFGPGTRLTVL.

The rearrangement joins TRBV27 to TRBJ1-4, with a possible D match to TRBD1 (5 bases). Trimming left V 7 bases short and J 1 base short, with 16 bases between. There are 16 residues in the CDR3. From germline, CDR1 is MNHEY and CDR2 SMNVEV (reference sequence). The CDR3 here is CASTPRDGVTNEKLFF. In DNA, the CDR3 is TGTGCCAGCACCCCCCGGGACGGAGTAACTAATGAAAAACTGTTTTTT.

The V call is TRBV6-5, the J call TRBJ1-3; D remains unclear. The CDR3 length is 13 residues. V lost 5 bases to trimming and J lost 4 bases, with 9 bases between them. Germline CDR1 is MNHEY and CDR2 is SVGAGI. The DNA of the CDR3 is TGTGCCAGCAGTCCCATGGCGGGAAACACCATATATTTT. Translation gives CASSPMAGNTIYF.

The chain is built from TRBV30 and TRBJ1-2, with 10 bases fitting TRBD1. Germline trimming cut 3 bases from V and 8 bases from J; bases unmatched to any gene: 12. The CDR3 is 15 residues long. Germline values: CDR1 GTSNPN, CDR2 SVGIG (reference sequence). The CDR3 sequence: CAWSDRGRGIDGYTF. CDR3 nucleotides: TGTGCCTGGAGCGACAGGGGGCGCGGAATTGACGGCTACACCTTC.

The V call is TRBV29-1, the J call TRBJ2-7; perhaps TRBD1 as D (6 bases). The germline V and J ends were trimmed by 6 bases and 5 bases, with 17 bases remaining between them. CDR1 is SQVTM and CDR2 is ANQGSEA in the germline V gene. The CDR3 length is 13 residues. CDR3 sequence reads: CSVGDGTSDEQYF. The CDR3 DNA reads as TGCAGCGTAGGTGACGGGACAAGTGACGAGCAGTACTTC.

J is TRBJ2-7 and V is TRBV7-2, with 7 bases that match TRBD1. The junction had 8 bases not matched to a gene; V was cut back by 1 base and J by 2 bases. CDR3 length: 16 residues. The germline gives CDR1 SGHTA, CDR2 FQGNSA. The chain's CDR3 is CASSLGRQGVTYEQYF. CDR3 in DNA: TGTGCCAGCAGCTTAGGTCGTCAGGGGGTGACCTACGAGCAGTACTTC.

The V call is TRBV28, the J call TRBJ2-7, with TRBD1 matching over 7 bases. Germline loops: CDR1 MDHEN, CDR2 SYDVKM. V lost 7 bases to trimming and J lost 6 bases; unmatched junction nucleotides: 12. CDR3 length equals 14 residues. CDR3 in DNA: TGTGCCAGCACCGCCGGGACAGCACCCCGCGAGCAGTACTTC. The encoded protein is CASTAGTAPREQYF.

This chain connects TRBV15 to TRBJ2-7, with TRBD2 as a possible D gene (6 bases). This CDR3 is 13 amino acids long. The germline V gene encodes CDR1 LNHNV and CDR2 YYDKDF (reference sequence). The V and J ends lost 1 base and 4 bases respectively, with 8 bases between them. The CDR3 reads CATSRASVYEQYF. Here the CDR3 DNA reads TGTGCCACCAGCAGAGCTAGCGTATACGAGCAGTACTTC. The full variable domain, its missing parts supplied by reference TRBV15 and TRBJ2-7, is DAMVIQNPRYQVTQFGKPVTLSCSQTLNHNVMYWYQQKSSQAPKLLFHYYDKDFNNEADTPDNFQSRRPNTSFCFLDIRSPGLGDTAMYLCATSRASVYEQYFGPGTRLTVT.

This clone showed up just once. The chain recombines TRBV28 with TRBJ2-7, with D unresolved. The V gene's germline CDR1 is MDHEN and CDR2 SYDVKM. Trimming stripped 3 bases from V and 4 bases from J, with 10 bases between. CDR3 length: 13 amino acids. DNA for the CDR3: TGTGCCAGCAGTTTCCGCCGACGTTACGAGCAGTACTTC. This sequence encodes CASSFRRRYEQYF.

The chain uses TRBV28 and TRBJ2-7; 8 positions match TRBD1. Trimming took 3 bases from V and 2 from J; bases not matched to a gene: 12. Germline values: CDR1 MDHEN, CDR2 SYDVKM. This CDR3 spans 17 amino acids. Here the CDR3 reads CASSFLGLGQGTYEQYF. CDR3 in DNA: TGTGCCAGCAGTTTCCTGGGGCTCGGACAGGGCACCTACGAGCAGTACTTC.

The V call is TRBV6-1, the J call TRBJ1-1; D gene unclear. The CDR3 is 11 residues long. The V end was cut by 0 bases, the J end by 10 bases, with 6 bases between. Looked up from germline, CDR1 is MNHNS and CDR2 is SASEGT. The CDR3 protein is CASSEADRAFF. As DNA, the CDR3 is TGTGCCAGCAGTGAAGCGGATCGAGCTTTCTTT.

CDR3 sequence: CASGLPTGRMETQYF. CDR3 DNA: TGTGCCAGCGGCCTCCCGACAGGGAGGATGGAGACCCAGTACTTC. The chain combines TRBV25-1 with TRBJ2-5, with a possible D match to TRBD1 (7 bases). The germline V gene encodes CDR1 MGHDK and CDR2 SYGVNS. Between the trimmed V and J ends, which lost 8 bases and 5 bases, there was a span of 21 bases. The CDR3 consists of 15 residues.

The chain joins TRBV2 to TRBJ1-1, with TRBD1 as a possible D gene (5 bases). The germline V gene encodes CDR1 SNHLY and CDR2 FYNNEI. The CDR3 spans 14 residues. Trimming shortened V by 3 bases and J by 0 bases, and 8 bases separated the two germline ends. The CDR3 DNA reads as TGTGCCAGCAGTGATCGACAGTTGAACACTGAAGCTTTCTTT. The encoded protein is CASSDRQLNTEAFF.

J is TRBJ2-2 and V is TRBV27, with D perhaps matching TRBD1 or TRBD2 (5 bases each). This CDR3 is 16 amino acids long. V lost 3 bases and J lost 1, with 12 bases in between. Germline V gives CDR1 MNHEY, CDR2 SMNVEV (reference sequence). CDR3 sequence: CASSFHGTQNTGELFF. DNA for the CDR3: TGTGCCAGCAGTTTCCACGGGACCCAGAACACCGGGGAGCTGTTTTTT.

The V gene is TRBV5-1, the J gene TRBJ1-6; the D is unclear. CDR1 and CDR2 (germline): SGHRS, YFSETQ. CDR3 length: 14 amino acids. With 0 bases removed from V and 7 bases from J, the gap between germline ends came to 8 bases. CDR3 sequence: CASSLEGGNSPLHF. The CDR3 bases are TGCGCCAGCAGCTTGGAGGGAGGAAATTCACCCCTCCACTTT.

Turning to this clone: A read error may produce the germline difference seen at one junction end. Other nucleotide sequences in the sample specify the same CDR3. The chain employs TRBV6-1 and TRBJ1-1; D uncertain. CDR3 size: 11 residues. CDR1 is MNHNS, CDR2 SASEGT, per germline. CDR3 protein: CASRYDTEAFF. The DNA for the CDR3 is TGTGCCAGCAGGTATGACACTGAAGCCTTCTTT.

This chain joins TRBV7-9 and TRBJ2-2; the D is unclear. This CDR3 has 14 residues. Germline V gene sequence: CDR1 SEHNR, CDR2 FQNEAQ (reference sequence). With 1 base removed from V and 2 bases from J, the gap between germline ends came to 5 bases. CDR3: CASSLGGNTGELFF. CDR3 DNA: TGTGCCAGCAGCTTAGGGGGAAACACCGGGGAGCTGTTTTTT.

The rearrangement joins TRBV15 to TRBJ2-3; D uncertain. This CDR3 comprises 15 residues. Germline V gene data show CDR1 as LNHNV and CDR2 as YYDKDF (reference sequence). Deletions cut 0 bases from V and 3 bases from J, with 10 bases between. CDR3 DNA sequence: TGTGCCACCAGCAGAGATCCCCGCTTGACAGATACGCAGTATTTT. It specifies CATSRDPRLTDTQYF. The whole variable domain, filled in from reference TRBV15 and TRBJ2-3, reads DAMVIQNPRYQVTQFGKPVTLSCSQTLNHNVMYWYQQKSSQAPKLLFHYYDKDFNNEADTPDNFQSRRPNTSFCFLDIRSPGLGDTAMYLCATSRDPRLTDTQYFGPGTRLTVL.

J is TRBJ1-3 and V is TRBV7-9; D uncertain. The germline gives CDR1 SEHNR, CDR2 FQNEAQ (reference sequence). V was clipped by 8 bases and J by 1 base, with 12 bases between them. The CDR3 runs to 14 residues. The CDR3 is CASANSGSGNTIYF. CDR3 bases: TGTGCCAGCGCCAACTCCGGGTCTGGAAACACCATATATTTT.

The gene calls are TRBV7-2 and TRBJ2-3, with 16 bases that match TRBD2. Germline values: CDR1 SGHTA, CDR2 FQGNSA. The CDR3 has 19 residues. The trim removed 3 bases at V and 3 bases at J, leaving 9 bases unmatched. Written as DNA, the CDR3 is TGTGCCAGCAGCTTCGGTGGGACTAGCGGGGGGGCGGGGACAGATACGCAGTATTTT. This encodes CASSFGGTSGGAGTDTQYF.